These 3 T cell receptor beta chains originate from one sample sequenced in a study of T cells after yellow fever vaccination (dated by TCRdb to between 2018 and 2020). Preparation of the library involved 5' RACE. Instrument used: Illumina NovaSeq 6000. TCRdb cleaned the public reads at Q25 with fastp, built clones with MiXCR and kept in-frame beta chains. CDR3 protein duplicates are merged, each entry listing the most common genes and DNA. The sample data list 150,000 to 200,000 distinct CDR3 sequences, and 9.3% of these were observed just once. Around 35% of the sample lies in the top ten. What this sample's treatment or condition label stands for: live attenuated yellow fever vaccine strain. Material: CD8+ T cells sorted from PBMCs, obtained 45 days after the yellow fever booster vaccination. These receptors came from a young man who received the YFV17D yellow fever vaccine.

This chain links TRBV6-5 with TRBJ1-2; D may be TRBD1 (5 bases). There are 14 residues in the CDR3. Germline loops: CDR1 MNHEY, CDR2 SVGAGI. V was trimmed by 5 bases and J by 8 bases, leaving 18 bases between them. The CDR3 sequence is CASSNRDEGYGYTF. CDR3 DNA: TGTGCCAGCAGTAACCGGGACGAAGGTTACGGCTACACCTTC.

The table lists this clonotype with many counts. This chain connects TRBV29-1 to TRBJ2-7; D possibly corresponds to TRBD1 (6 bases). Trimming left V 5 bases short and J 3 bases short, with 14 bases between. The CDR3 totals 13 residues. In germline, CDR1 is SQVTM, CDR2 ANQGSEA. The CDR3, as DNA: TGCAGCGTTCGAGCAGGGGATAGCTACGAGCAGTACTTC. Protein: CSVRAGDSYEQYF.

The genes are TRBV5-1 and TRBJ1-2; 7 bases fit TRBD1. V gave up 4 bases and J gave up 6 bases; unmatched junction bases: 9. Germline V lookup: CDR1 SGHRS, CDR2 YFSETQ. The CDR3 loop spans 14 amino acids. The CDR3 reads CASSGQGGMDGYTF. The DNA of the CDR3 is TGCGCCAGCAGCGGTCAGGGGGGGATGGATGGCTACACCTTC. Full variable domain (remainder filled in from reference TRBV5-1 and TRBJ1-2): KAGVTQTPRYLIKTRGQQVTLSCSPISGHRSVSWYQQTPGQGLQFLFEYFSETQRNKGNFPGRFSGRQFSNSRSEMNVSTLELGDSALYLCASSGQGGMDGYTFGSGTRLTVV.